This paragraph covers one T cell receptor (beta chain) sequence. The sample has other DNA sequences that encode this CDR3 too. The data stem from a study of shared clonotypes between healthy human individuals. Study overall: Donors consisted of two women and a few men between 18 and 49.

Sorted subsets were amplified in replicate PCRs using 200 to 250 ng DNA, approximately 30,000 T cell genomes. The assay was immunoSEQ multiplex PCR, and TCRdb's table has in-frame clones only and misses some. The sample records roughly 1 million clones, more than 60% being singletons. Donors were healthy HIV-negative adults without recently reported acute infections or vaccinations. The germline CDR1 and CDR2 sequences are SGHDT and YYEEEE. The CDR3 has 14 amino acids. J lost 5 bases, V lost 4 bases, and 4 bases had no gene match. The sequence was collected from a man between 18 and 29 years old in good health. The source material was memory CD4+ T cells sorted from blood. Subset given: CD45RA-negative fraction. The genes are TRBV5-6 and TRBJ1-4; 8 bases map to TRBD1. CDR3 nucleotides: TGTGCCAGCAGCCTCGGGGACAGGAATGAAAAACTGTTTTTT. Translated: CASSLGDRNEKLFF.